The T cell receptor (beta chain) described here comes from a study of OX40 agonist ivuxolimab in advanced cancers. Findings and limits, study-wide: Expanded clones tended on average to be more numerous among CD8+ T cells than CD4+.

Profiled with immunoSEQ multiplex PCR; TCRdb holds only in-frame clones, not every one. The repertoire includes under 80,000 clones, around 90% of them detected once, and approximately 4% sits in the top ten. A remark on this clone: Antigen: not known.

The CDR3 sequence is 15 residues long. V shed 5 bases and J 7 bases; nucleotides not matched to a gene: 9. Germline assignment: CDR1 SGHTA and CDR2 FQGNSA. The clonotype originates from an adult with an advanced solid tumor such as melanoma, head and neck, liver or kidney cancer. The chain carries TRBV7-2 and TRBJ2-2; 8 bases map to TRBD2. This sample comprised CD4+ or CD8+ T cells sorted from blood, obtained in a trial of the OX40 agonist ivuxolimab. CDR3 in DNA: TGTGCCAGCAGCCCACGGACTAGCATAAGCGGGGAGCTGTTTTTT. Its translation: CASSPRTSISGELFF.